Each of the 29 T cell receptor beta chains below was sequenced from the same sample in a study of cytomegalovirus exposure and HLA in healthy donors. 13 Jbeta primers and 60 Vbeta primers were used for the PCR. Generated by immunoSEQ multiplex PCR, the TCRdb table keeps only in-frame clones and is missing some. This table has around 200,000 clones, around 83% appearing once. The material sequenced was PBMCs. These receptors were taken from a middle-aged man in good health and CMV-seronegative.

V gene TRBV4-3 combines with J gene TRBJ2-1, with 9 bases fitting TRBD1. The CDR3 is 14 amino acids. The junction had 6 bases not matched to a gene; V was cut back by 5 bases and J by 7 bases. The germline CDR1 and CDR2 sequences are LGHNA and YSLEER. The CDR3 DNA sequence: TGCGCCAGCAGCAAGGGACAGGGCGAGAATGAGCAGTTCTTC. Residues: CASSKGQGENEQFF.

The chain employs TRBV28 and TRBJ1-2; possible D gene TRBD1, 5 bases. V lost 6 bases to trimming and J lost 6 bases, with 8 bases between them. The CDR3 runs to 11 residues. The germline V gene has CDR1 MDHEN and CDR2 SYDVKM. CDR3 in DNA: TGTGCCAGCAGCCCACAGGATGGCTACACCTTC. As protein: CASSPQDGYTF.

The chain employs TRBV7-8 and TRBJ2-7; 9 nucleotides align to TRBD1. With V trimmed by 3 bases and J by 4 bases, 7 bases remained unmatched. CDR3 length: 15 amino acids. Germline V gene lookup returns CDR1 SGHVS and CDR2 FQNEAQ. CDR3 coding DNA: TGTGCCAGCAGCTTCGCCCGGGACAGGGTTTACGAGCAGTACTTC. It yields the protein CASSFARDRVYEQYF.

This rearrangement joins TRBV29-1 to TRBJ1-3; TRBD1 matches at 8 bases. Germline loops: CDR1 SQVTM, CDR2 ANQGSEA. CDR3 length: 12 residues. The V and J ends lost 8 bases and 4 bases, in that order; junction bases with no gene match: 4. This CDR3 reads CSIRGQGNTIYF. The CDR3 DNA sequence: TGCAGCATCAGGGGGCAAGGAAACACCATATATTTT.

This sequence joins TRBV5-1 and TRBJ2-3; tentatively, D is TRBD2 (5 bases). V lost 4 bases, J lost 1 base, and 10 bases lay in between. This CDR3 comprises 14 residues. The germline V gene encodes CDR1 SGHRS and CDR2 YFSETQ. The chain's CDR3 is CASSARVGTDTQYF. In nucleotides, the CDR3 is TGCGCCAGCAGCGCGAGGGTAGGCACAGATACGCAGTATTTT.

This chain joins TRBV5-1 and TRBJ1-1; TRBD1 aligns across 7 bases. The length of the CDR3 is 16 residues. The J segment lost 6 bases and the V segment lost 0 bases, leaving 11 bases of the junction unmatched. In germline, CDR1 is SGHRS, CDR2 YFSETQ. The CDR3 sequence is CASSLGQGPAVAEAFF. The CDR3 nucleotides are TGCGCCAGCAGCTTGGGACAGGGACCTGCGGTCGCTGAAGCTTTCTTT.

The chain is built from TRBV6-1 and TRBJ2-2, with 9 bases fitting TRBD2. Per germline, CDR1 MNHNS and CDR2 SASEGT. V trimming: 3 bases; J trimming: 0 bases; junction bases outside the gene matches: 8. The CDR3 spans 18 residues. The CDR3 nucleotides read TGTGCCAGCAGTGAGGTAGCGGGGGAGACCGCGAACACCGGGGAGCTGTTTTTT. It is translated as CASSEVAGETANTGELFF.

This clone was seen only once. This chain connects TRBV2 to TRBJ1-1; TRBD1 is a possible D gene (6 bases). V dropped 4 bases and J dropped 1 base, with 13 bases sitting between them. The CDR3 runs 15 residues. Germline CDR1 and CDR2: SNHLY and FYNNEI. CDR3 sequence: CASSVLGQTNTEAFF. The CDR3, as DNA: TGTGCCAGCAGTGTCTTAGGACAGACGAACACTGAAGCTTTCTTT.

In its sample, this clone was seen a few times. The chain combines TRBV4-1 with TRBJ1-1, with D uncertain. The CDR3 has 13 residues. The germline V and J ends were trimmed by 0 bases and 11 bases, with 13 bases remaining between them. Germline V gives CDR1 MGHRA, CDR2 YSYEKL. The CDR3 DNA reads as TGCGCCAGCAGCCAAGACATATGGCGGGGTGCTTTCTTT. Translated, it gives CASSQDIWRGAFF.

This clone was seen just once. The chain is built from TRBV7-8 and TRBJ2-7; 8 bases align to TRBD2. J gave up 3 bases and V 5 bases, and 21 bases lay outside the gene matches. This CDR3 is built from 19 residues. Germline CDR1 and CDR2: SGHVS and FQNEAQ. CDR3 loop: CASSPSGIPGLVYLYEQYF. The CDR3 DNA sequence: TGTGCCAGCAGCCCATCCGGTATCCCGGGACTAGTTTACCTCTACGAGCAGTACTTC.

The rearrangement joins TRBV5-4 to TRBJ2-1; 14 bases are a match to TRBD2. The germline V gene encodes CDR1 SGHNT and CDR2 YYREEE (reference sequence). There are 17 residues in the CDR3. With 0 bases clipped from V and 3 bases from J, the junction kept 2 bases outside the gene matches. CDR3 DNA: TGTGCCAGCAGCTTGGGGGGGACTAGCGGGAGCTACAATGAGCAGTTCTTC. It is translated as CASSLGGTSGSYNEQFF.

V is TRBV10-3 and J is TRBJ1-1, with D possibly matching TRBD1 (6 bases). CDR3 length equals 13 residues. CDR1 and CDR2 (germline): ENHRY, SYGVKD. Trimming shortened V by 9 bases and J by 5 bases, and 16 bases separated the two germline ends. CDR3 region: CAIRTVVGTEAFF. DNA for the CDR3: TGTGCCATTCGGACAGTTGTAGGGACTGAAGCTTTCTTT.

The chain links TRBV18 to TRBJ1-1; possibly TRBD1 for D (6 bases). CDR1 is KGHSH and CDR2 is LQKENI in the germline V gene. V was cut by 1 base and J by 5 bases, with 14 bases left in between. The CDR3 sequence is 15 residues long. The CDR3 sequence is CASSPLPGVGTEAFF. The DNA for the CDR3 is TGTGCCAGCTCACCACTTCCAGGGGTAGGGACTGAAGCTTTCTTT.

The chain uses TRBV5-4 and TRBJ2-3; the match to TRBD2 covers 11 bases. The CDR3 extends over 17 amino acids. J lost 3 bases, V lost 0 bases, and 6 bases had no gene match. Germline V lookup: CDR1 SGHNT, CDR2 YYREEE (reference sequence). The chain's CDR3 is CASSLGARTSGTDTQYF. The CDR3 bases are TGTGCCAGCAGCTTGGGGGCGAGGACTAGCGGGACAGATACGCAGTATTTT. Using reference TRBV5-4 and TRBJ2-3 for the parts outside the CDR3, the full variable domain is ETGVTQSPTHLIKTRGQQVTLRCSSQSGHNTVSWYQQALGQGPQFIFQYYREEENGRGNFPPRFSGLQFPNYSSELNVNALELDDSALYLCASSLGARTSGTDTQYFGPGTRLTVL.

The chain recombines TRBV4-1 with TRBJ1-2; the D is unclear. Germline CDR1 reads MGHRA; CDR2 reads YSYEKL. The V end was cut by 7 bases, the J end by 4 bases, with 22 bases between. The CDR3 consists of 16 residues. In DNA, the CDR3 is TGCGCCAGCATACCTAGAGTAGGAGCGGGTGCCTATGGCTACACCTTC. Amino acids: CASIPRVGAGAYGYTF.

V and J are TRBV5-6 and TRBJ2-3; D remains unclear. The V end lost 4 bases, the J end lost 0 bases, and 12 bases lay between the germline ends. CDR1 SGHDT and CDR2 YYEEEE come from the germline V gene. This CDR3 is 15 amino acids long. CDR3 amino acids: CASSLRFQSTDTQYF. In DNA form, the CDR3 reads TGTGCCAGCAGCCTGCGCTTTCAAAGCACAGATACGCAGTATTTT. Drawing the rest from reference TRBV5-6 and TRBJ2-3, the complete variable domain is DAGVTQSPTHLIKTRGQQVTLRCSPKSGHDTVSWYQQALGQGPQFIFQYYEEEERQRGNFPDRFSGHQFPNYSSELNVNALLLGDSALYLCASSLRFQSTDTQYFGPGTRLTVL.

This clone was picked up a small number of times. This rearrangement joins TRBV19 to TRBJ2-5; 7 bases are shared with TRBD1. Per the germline V gene, CDR1 is LNHDA and CDR2 is SQIVND (reference sequence). The length of the CDR3 is 15 residues. Trimming cost V 4 bases and J 1 base; bases outside gene matches: 6. For the CDR3, the DNA is TGTGCCAGTAGTAGGACAGGACAGTTCCAAGAGACCCAGTACTTC. It is translated as CASSRTGQFQETQYF.

The chain carries TRBV4-2 and TRBJ2-1, with D unclear. Trimming shortened V by 6 bases and J by 0 bases, and 9 bases separated the two germline ends. The CDR3 totals 14 residues. CDR1 and CDR2 from the germline V gene are LGHNA and YNFKEQ. Here the CDR3 reads CASRPASSYNEQFF. The CDR3 nucleotides are TGTGCCAGCAGACCAGCGTCCTCCTACAATGAGCAGTTCTTC.

This rearrangement joins TRBV7-2 to TRBJ2-7; TRBD1 agrees at 7 bases. Unmatched junction bases numbered 7, after V lost 6 bases and J lost 2 bases. The CDR3 sequence is 14 residues long. Germline loops: CDR1 SGHTA, CDR2 FQGNSA. CDR3 residues: CASRLPGQPYEQYF. CDR3 DNA sequence: TGTGCCAGCAGACTCCCGGGACAGCCCTACGAGCAGTACTTC.

CDR3 sequence (DNA): TGTGCCAGCAGGCACAGGGGAATCGACTATGGCTACACCTTC. It is translated as CASRHRGIDYGYTF. The V gene is TRBV7-2, the J gene TRBJ1-2; TRBD1 aligns across 7 bases. This CDR3 contains 14 residues. Germline assignment: CDR1 SGHTA and CDR2 FQGNSA. V shed 6 bases and J 3 bases; nucleotides not matched to a gene: 7.

The chain has TRBV6-6 and TRBJ1-1; D might be TRBD1 (6 bases). The ends were cut back, 4 bases at V and 5 bases at J, with 17 bases in the middle. CDR1 is MNHNY, CDR2 SVGAGI, per germline (reference sequence). The CDR3 has 15 residues. CDR3 DNA: TGTGCCAGCAGTTTCCCCCTCCAGGGGCATACTGAAGCTTTCTTT. It is translated as CASSFPLQGHTEAFF.

J is TRBJ2-2 and V is TRBV5-1, with D possibly being TRBD1 (6 bases). Trimming took off 4 bases at V and 0 bases at J, with 13 bases between the two ends. Germline V gene data show CDR1 as SGHRS and CDR2 as YFSETQ. The CDR3 length is 16 residues. The CDR3 nucleotides read TGCGCCAGCAGCATAGGACAGCCTTCGAACACCGGGGAGCTGTTTTTT. It translates to CASSIGQPSNTGELFF.

A remark on this clone: A junction end diverges from the germline sequence, so it may reflect a read error. The chain couples TRBV7-9 to TRBJ1-1; 7 nucleotides match TRBD1. The CDR3 is 14 amino acids. The germline gives CDR1 SEHNR, CDR2 FQNEAQ (reference sequence). The CDR3 is CSSSSRTGTEKAFF. In DNA form, the CDR3 reads TGTTCCAGCAGCTCACGAACCGGGACAGAAAAGGCTTTCTTT.

This rearrangement joins TRBV5-1 to TRBJ2-5; the D gene is possibly TRBD1 (6 bases). The J call may be mistaken, given a closer DNA end match to TRBJ2-7. CDR1 SGHRS and CDR2 YFSETQ come from the germline V gene. CDR3 size: 14 residues. The CDR3 nucleotides are TGCGCCAGCACCAAAGGGGCAGGGGAAAACGAGCAGTACTTC. Protein: CASTKGAGENEQYF.

The rearrangement joins TRBV7-8 to TRBJ2-7; D perhaps matches TRBD2 (6 bases). V was clipped by 2 bases and J by 1 base, with 18 bases between them. The CDR3 sequence is 17 residues long. Per the germline V gene, CDR1 is SGHVS and CDR2 is FQNEAQ. The CDR3 DNA reads TGTGCCAGCAGCTTAACGGTCTCTAGGGACTTTTCCTACGAGCAGTACTTC. This sequence encodes CASSLTVSRDFSYEQYF.

V usage is TRBV6-1 and J usage is TRBJ2-3; TRBD1 matches 9 bases. The CDR3 sequence is 14 residues long. Trimming removed 8 bases from V and 2 bases from J; junction bases left unmatched: 5. In germline, CDR1 is MNHNS, CDR2 SASEGT. The CDR3 loop reads CASSDRGSTDTQYF. The CDR3 DNA follows: TGTGCCAGCTCGGACAGGGGTTCCACAGATACGCAGTATTTT.

This chain joins TRBV5-1 and TRBJ2-5, with D uncertain. Germline CDR1 is SGHRS and CDR2 is YFSETQ. Between the trimmed V and J ends, which lost 0 bases and 1 base, there was a span of 7 bases. This CDR3 is built from 14 residues. The CDR3 DNA is TGCGCCAGCAGCTTGGACGCCAGCCAAGAGACCCAGTACTTC. Amino acids: CASSLDASQETQYF.

The chain links TRBV7-2 to TRBJ2-1; TRBD2 matches 9 bases. In germline, CDR1 is SGHTA, CDR2 FQGNSA. The CDR3 covers 15 residues. Trimming took 1 base from V and 4 from J; bases not matched to a gene: 2. CDR3 coding DNA: TGTGCCAGCAGCTTAGGGACTAGCGCGTACAATGAGCAGTTCTTC. This codes for CASSLGTSAYNEQFF. Drawing the rest from reference TRBV7-2 and TRBJ2-1, the complete variable domain is GAGVSQSPSNKVTEKGKDVELRCDPISGHTALYWYRQSLGQGLEFLIYFQGNSAPDKSGLPSDRFSAERTGGSVSTLTIQRTQQEDSAVYLCASSLGTSAYNEQFFGPGTRLTVL.

The genes are TRBV10-2 and TRBJ2-7; TRBD1 might be the D (5 bases). The length of the CDR3 is 12 residues. Germline V gene sequence: CDR1 WSHSY, CDR2 SAAADI. Trimming shortened V by 6 bases and J by 6 bases, and 12 bases separated the two germline ends. The CDR3 DNA is TGCGCCAGCAGCCCCATAGGGGCCGAGCAGTACTTC. Its translation is CASSPIGAEQYF.